The clone carrying this TCR beta chain was seen only once. Its matching antigen is unknown. Its ends do not fully match the called genes, so a read error is possible. TCRdb reprocessed the reads with MiXCR, giving one entry per CDR3 protein. The data show roughly 920,000 distinct CDR3 sequences, roughly 30% seen once. The sample is drawn from a study of T cell repertoires in cytomegalovirus infection. The overall study: Public TCR beta signatures marked donors with CMV infection and the matching HLA.

The CDR3 contains 13 residues. Germline loops: CDR1 LNHDA, CDR2 SQIVND (reference sequence). The chain has TRBV19 and TRBJ2-5; D gene unclear. The sequenced sample was cultured CD8+ T cells from PBMCs, obtained from culture after CMV antigen stimulation. The TCR was taken from a human donor in good health (CMV status not recorded). Some clones in this sample may be carry-over from other donors' samples. In nucleotides, the CDR3 is TGTACCAGTAGTAACCCGGGCGGTGAGACCCAGTACTTC. It codes for CTSSNPGGETQYF.